Below are 17 T cell receptor beta chains sequenced from a single sample in a study of beta chain features in type 1 diabetes. Study-wide findings and caveats: All four CD4+ subsets of Type 1 diabetes patients contained TCRB CDR3s that were moderately but significantly shorter.

Expressed TCRB transcripts got sequenced, as all isolated RNA was reverse transcribed. TCRdb keeps only in-frame clones here, not all; method: immunoSEQ multiplex PCR. The sample records about 230,000 clones, 16% being singletons. Antigens of these TCRs are unknown. Sequenced input: naive CD4+ T cells from blood. Every receptor here comes from a man aged 25 to 40 with type 1 diabetes.

This clone has more than one count but fewer than ten. The V gene is TRBV5-1, the J gene TRBJ2-1; 7 bases agree with TRBD2. Germline V gene data show CDR1 as SGHRS and CDR2 as YFSETQ. The CDR3 has 13 amino acids. Trimming removed 4 bases from V and 4 bases from J; junction bases left unmatched: 2. CDR3 protein: CASSELAYNEQFF. CDR3 bases: TGCGCCAGCAGCGAACTAGCGTACAATGAGCAGTTCTTC.

This rearrangement joins TRBV29-1 to TRBJ2-6; D unresolved. The CDR3 runs to 15 residues. Germline values: CDR1 SQVTM, CDR2 ANQGSEA. The ends were cut back, 5 bases at V and 0 bases at J, with 11 bases in the middle. CDR3 residues: CSVSATYSGANVLTF. Here the CDR3 DNA reads TGCAGCGTTTCAGCCACCTACTCTGGGGCCAACGTCCTGACTTTC.

This clone was found a few times. The sample holds other DNA sequences that translate to the same CDR3. The V and J genes are TRBV30 and TRBJ1-5, with D tentatively TRBD1 (6 bases). The V end lost 3 bases, the J end lost 4 bases, and 13 bases lay between the germline ends. CDR1 is GTSNPN and CDR2 is SVGIG in the germline V gene (reference sequence). This CDR3 is 14 amino acids long. The CDR3 DNA follows: TGTGCCTGGAGCTCACAGGGAGGGAATCAGCCCCAGCATTTT. This translates into CAWSSQGGNQPQHF.

The rearrangement uses TRBV28 and TRBJ2-5; TRBD1 or TRBD2 may be the D gene (5 bases each). Looked up from germline, CDR1 is MDHEN and CDR2 is SYDVKM. The CDR3 has 14 amino acids. V lost 2 bases to trimming and J lost 1 base, with 8 bases between them. The CDR3 nucleotides read TGTGCCAGCAGTTTAGGGGACGTCCAAGAGACCCAGTACTTC. Its translation: CASSLGDVQETQYF.

This rearrangement joins TRBV29-1 to TRBJ2-7; the match to TRBD2 covers 15 bases. J lost 3 bases, V lost 3 bases, and 0 bases had no gene match. This CDR3 contains 14 residues. Germline loops: CDR1 SQVTM, CDR2 ANQGSEA. The chain's CDR3 is CSVEGLAGGYEQYF. The CDR3 region has the DNA TGCAGCGTTGAGGGACTAGCGGGAGGCTACGAGCAGTACTTC.

V and J are TRBV29-1 and TRBJ2-1; 8 positions agree with TRBD1. Trimming cost V 7 bases and J 6 bases; bases outside gene matches: 14. The CDR3 covers 15 residues. The V gene's germline CDR1 is SQVTM and CDR2 ANQGSEA. The CDR3 spells CSANQQGAPGNEQFF. CDR3 nucleotides: TGCAGCGCCAATCAGCAGGGGGCGCCCGGCAATGAGCAGTTCTTC.

This clone was counted a single time. This CDR3 is CASSQTSYEQYF. The DNA of the CDR3 is TGTGCCAGCAGCCAAACTTCCTACGAGCAGTACTTC. V gene TRBV7-2 combines with J gene TRBJ2-7; D is undetermined. V shed 5 bases and J shed 1 base, with 6 bases lying between them. Germline V gene data show CDR1 as SGHTA and CDR2 as FQGNSA. The CDR3 length is 12 residues.

V gene TRBV30 combines with J gene TRBJ1-2; D might be TRBD1 (5 bases). V gave up 8 bases and J gave up 5 bases, with 15 bases separating them. CDR1 and CDR2 (germline): GTSNPN, SVGIG (reference sequence). This CDR3 region has 12 residues. The CDR3 DNA is TGTGCCGGGGCAGGGACTGGTTATGGCTACACCTTC. It is translated as CAGAGTGYGYTF.

This clone was detected a few times. The CDR3 here is CASSGAAVNEQFF. DNA for the CDR3: TGTGCCAGCAGTGGTGCGGCGGTCAATGAGCAGTTCTTC. The chain has TRBV25-1 and TRBJ2-1; D gene ambiguous. V lost 4 bases and J 6 bases, leaving 10 bases between the germline ends. Germline CDR1 and CDR2: MGHDK and SYGVNS. The length of the CDR3 is 13 residues. The variable domain in full, completed from reference TRBV25-1 and TRBJ2-1, reads EADIYQTPRYLVIGTGKKITLECSQTMGHDKMYWYQQDPGMELHLIHYSYGVNSTEKGDLSSESTVSRIRTEHFPLTLESARPSHTSQYLCASSGAAVNEQFFGPGTRLTVL.

V is TRBV6-1 and J is TRBJ2-3, with 7 nucleotides matching TRBD2. J was trimmed by 6 bases and V by 4 bases; bases with no gene match: 19. Germline CDR1 is MNHNS and CDR2 is SASEGT. This CDR3 spans 18 amino acids. CDR3 sequence reads: CASSVEGRGAASVDTQYF. The CDR3 coding sequence is TGTGCCAGCAGTGTCGAAGGGAGGGGAGCGGCCTCGGTGGATACGCAGTATTTT.

This clone was seen more than once but under ten times. The V call is TRBV28, the J call TRBJ2-1, with 7 bases fitting TRBD2. The germline V gene has CDR1 MDHEN and CDR2 SYDVKM. There are 13 residues in the CDR3. V gave up 6 bases and J gave up 9 bases; unmatched junction bases: 8. In DNA, the CDR3 is TGTGCCAGCAGCACCGGGACTAAGAGTGAGCAGTTCTTC. Its translation: CASSTGTKSEQFF. Based on the CDR3 plus reference TRBV28 and TRBJ2-1, the full variable domain is DVKVTQSSRYLVKRTGEKVFLECVQDMDHENMFWYRQDPGLGLRLIYFSYDVKMKEKGDIPEGYSVSREKKERFSLILESASTNQTSMYLCASSTGTKSEQFFGPGTRLTVL.

The chain has TRBV29-1 and TRBJ2-4, with a possible D match to TRBD1 (5 bases). Germline CDR1 SQVTM, CDR2 ANQGSEA. This CDR3 is built from 15 residues. V was clipped by 3 bases and J by 4 bases, with 16 bases between them. For the CDR3, the DNA is TGCAGCGTTGATTTGCCAGGGCTGGGGAAAAACATTCAGTACTTC. Translated: CSVDLPGLGKNIQYF.

This rearrangement joins TRBV4-2 to TRBJ2-6; TRBD2 matches 9 bases. Germline assignment: CDR1 LGHNA and CDR2 YNFKEQ. The CDR3 sequence is 18 residues long. Losses at the gene ends were 0 bases for V and 0 bases for J; bases not matched to a gene: 3. In nucleotides, the CDR3 is TGTGCCAGCAGCCAAGATTTTAGCGGGAGCTCTGGGGCCAACGTCCTGACTTTC. It translates to CASSQDFSGSSGANVLTF.

The chain recombines TRBV6-5 with TRBJ1-2; 10 bases agree with TRBD1. The CDR3 is 15 amino acids. V shed 7 bases and J 2 bases; nucleotides not matched to a gene: 7. From germline, CDR1 is MNHEY and CDR2 SVGAGI. In DNA form, the CDR3 reads TGTGCCAGCATTCGGGACAGGGGTTCGAACTATGGCTACACCTTC. Translation: CASIRDRGSNYGYTF.

There are a few counts of this clone. V is TRBV29-1 and J is TRBJ2-7; tentatively, D is TRBD1 or TRBD2 (6 bases each). CDR1 and CDR2 (germline): SQVTM, ANQGSEA. This CDR3 region has 12 residues. V lost 5 bases to trimming and J lost 7 bases, with 15 bases between them. The CDR3 DNA is TGCAGCGTTAGGGGGGCGCCGGATGAGCAGTACTTC. Translation: CSVRGAPDEQYF.

This clone came up a few times. As DNA, the CDR3 is TGTGCCAGCAGCTTAGCGACGGGACAGGGGGCTTTTAGCTATGGCTACACCTTC. Encoded protein: CASSLATGQGAFSYGYTF. The chain combines TRBV7-2 with TRBJ1-2; TRBD1 matches at 12 bases. This CDR3 spans 18 amino acids. The V gene end was trimmed by 0 bases and the J gene end by 4 bases; junction bases not matched to a gene: 9. Germline assignment: CDR1 SGHTA and CDR2 FQGNSA.

V gene TRBV7-8 combines with J gene TRBJ2-2; D perhaps matches TRBD1 (5 bases). CDR3 length equals 12 residues. Germline assignment: CDR1 SGHVS and CDR2 FQNEAQ. V lost 5 bases and J lost 6, with 7 bases in between. CDR3 in amino acids: CASSRTPGELFF. As DNA, the CDR3 is TGTGCCAGCAGCCGGACACCCGGGGAGCTGTTTTTT.